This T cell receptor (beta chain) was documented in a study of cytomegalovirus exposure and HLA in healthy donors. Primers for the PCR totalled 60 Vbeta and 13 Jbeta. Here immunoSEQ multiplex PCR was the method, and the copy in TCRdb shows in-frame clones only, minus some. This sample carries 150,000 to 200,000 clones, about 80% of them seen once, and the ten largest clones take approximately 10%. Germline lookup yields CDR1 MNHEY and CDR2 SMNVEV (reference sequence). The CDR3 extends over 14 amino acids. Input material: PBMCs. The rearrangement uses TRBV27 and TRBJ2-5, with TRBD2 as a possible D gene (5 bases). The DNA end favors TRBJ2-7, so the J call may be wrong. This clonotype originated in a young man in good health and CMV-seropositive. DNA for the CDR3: TGTGCCAGCAGTTTGAGTGGGAGTTACTACGAGCAGTACTTC. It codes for CASSLSGSYYEQYF.